These T cell receptor beta chains were read from a single sample in a study of blood T cell repertoires in COVID-19. Libraries were prepared by immunoSEQ multiplex PCR; TCRdb keeps only in-frame clonotypes and omits some of them. Of roughly 100,000 clones listed, over 65% were seen once; the top ten hold 26%. Sequenced material: peripheral blood. The receptors stem from a man aged 55 to 70 with acute or convalescent COVID-19. The CDR3 runs from the conserved cysteine through the conserved F or W. The D gene is left open where the match is weak. Only part of the rows carry a size: once, few, many, or a class if the clone is expanded.

v_gene,abundance,j_gene,len,d_gene,CDR3nt,CDR3aa
TRBV27,NA,TRBJ2-3,19,TRBD2,TGTGCCAGCAGTTTATCAGGCGGGGGACTAGCGAGAAGCACAGATACGCAGTATTTT,CASSLSGGGLARSTDTQYF
TRBV5-1,NA,TRBJ2-2,13,NA,TGCGCCAGCAGCTTTAGTTGGACCGGGGAGCTGTTTTTT,CASSFSWTGELFF
TRBV2,NA,TRBJ1-2,15,NA,TGTGCCAGCACCTTATTCCGTAGCAAGAACTATGGCTACACCTTC,CASTLFRSKNYGYTF
TRBV6-5,once,TRBJ1-5,15,TRBD1,TGTGCCAGCAGGCGAGAAGGACAGGGCAGTCAGCCCCAGCATTTT,CASRREGQGSQPQHF
TRBV13,NA,TRBJ2-6,15,NA,TGTGCCAGCAGCTTAAGAATCGGTGGGGCCAACGTCCTGACTTTC,CASSLRIGGANVLTF
TRBV2,NA,TRBJ1-5,14,NA,TGTGCCAGCACCCCCCAGATTAACAATCAGCCCCAGCATTTT,CASTPQINNQPQHF
TRBV6-5,NA,TRBJ1-2,13,NA,TGTGCCAGCAGCCAAACACAGGGCGGCGGCTACACCTTC,CASSQTQGGGYTF
TRBV12-3/TRBV12-4,few,TRBJ1-1,13,NA,TGTGCCAGCAGTTTGAAGCTGAACACTGAAGCTTTCTTT,CASSLKLNTEAFF
TRBV7-6,NA,TRBJ2-3,15,TRBD2,TGTGCCAGCAGCCCTAGCGGGAGGGCCACAGATACGCAGTATTTT,CASSPSGRATDTQYF
TRBV7-9,once,TRBJ2-7,14,TRBD1,TGTGCCAGCAGCCCCGGACAGGGGATGTACGAGCAGTACTTC,CASSPGQGMYEQYF
TRBV6-6,NA,TRBJ1-4,13,NA,TGTGCCACTCGGAACAGGGACAATGAAAAACTGTTTTTT,CATRNRDNEKLFF
TRBV5-4,NA,TRBJ2-5,16,NA,TGTGCCAGCAGCTTGGCGGGATGGGGAAAACAAGAGACCCAGTACTTC,CASSLAGWGKQETQYF
TRBV5-1,NA,TRBJ1-3,15,NA,TGCGCCAGCAGCTTGGTCGGAGCGCATTCTGACACCATATATTTT,CASSLVGAHSDTIYF
TRBV27,NA,TRBJ2-1,16,TRBD2,TGTGCCAGCAGTTCCCATGGGACTAGCGGGATAGGTGAGCAGTTCTTC,CASSSHGTSGIGEQFF
TRBV12-3/TRBV12-4,few,TRBJ1-1,12,NA,TGTGCCAGCAGTTTGGGGCGCACTGAAGCTTTCTTT,CASSLGRTEAFF
TRBV2,NA,TRBJ2-1,14,NA,TGTGCCAGCAGTGCTAACGCCAACTACAATGAGCAGTTCTTC,CASSANANYNEQFF
TRBV7-9,NA,TRBJ1-2,15,NA,TGTGCCAGCAGCTTGAACATGTTATCCAACTATGGCTACACCTTC,CASSLNMLSNYGYTF
TRBV6-6,NA,TRBJ2-5,13,NA,TGTGCCAGCAAACTGGAGGGTGGGATGACCCAGTACTTC,CASKLEGGMTQYF
TRBV30,NA,TRBJ2-1,14,TRBD1,TGTGCCTGGTTACGGGACAGGGGGCGGATGAGGCAGTTCTTC,CAWLRDRGRMRQFF
TRBV14,NA,TRBJ1-4,14,NA,TGTGCCAGCAGCCAAGATTTAGCTGGTGAAAAACTGTTTTTT,CASSQDLAGEKLFF
TRBV3-1/TRBV3-2,NA,TRBJ2-2,16,NA,TGTGCCAGCAGCCAAGATAGGGGGACGGGACCCGGGGAGCTGTTTTTT,CASSQDRGTGPGELFF
TRBV5-1,NA,TRBJ1-1,14,NA,TGCGCCAGCAGCCTCCGGGGACAGAACACTGAAGCTTTCTTT,CASSLRGQNTEAFF
TRBV19,NA,TRBJ1-2,12,TRBD1,TGTGCCAGTACCCCGACAGGGGGAGGCTACACCTTC,CASTPTGGGYTF
TRBV7-9,NA,TRBJ2-3,11,NA,TGTGCCAGCAGCCGGGGGGATACGCAGTATTTT,CASSRGDTQYF
TRBV11-3,NA,TRBJ2-2,16,NA,TGTGCCAGCAGCTCCAACAGGTATCAACTGCACCGGGAGCTGTTTTTT,CASSSNRYQLHRELFF
TRBV6-1,NA,TRBJ1-5,16,NA,TGTGCCAGCAGTGAAGCGCGACAGGCCCCCGGTCAGCCCCAGCATTTT,CASSEARQAPGQPQHF
TRBV27,NA,TRBJ1-6,14,NA,TGTGCCAGCAGTTTATCGGCGGAGAATTCACCCCTCCACTTT,CASSLSAENSPLHF
TRBV2,NA,TRBJ2-4,15,TRBD1,TGTGCCAGCAGCGTACTTCAGGGGGCTAAAAACATTCAGTACTTC,CASSVLQGAKNIQYF
TRBV14,once,TRBJ2-1,16,TRBD2,TGTGCCAGCAGCGGACTAGCGGGAGGTAGGCGCAATGAGCAGTTCTTC,CASSGLAGGRRNEQFF
TRBV12-3/TRBV12-4,NA,TRBJ2-3,13,TRBD1,TGTGCCAGCGGGACAGTCAACACAGATACGCAGTATTTT,CASGTVNTDTQYF
TRBV7-9,NA,TRBJ2-3,15,TRBD2,TGTGCCAGCAGCTCCTTAGCGGGAGGCCCAGATACGCAGTATTTT,CASSSLAGGPDTQYF
TRBV28,NA,TRBJ2-7,13,NA,TGTGCCACCCCGTTCCGCGACAGCTACGAGCAGTACTTC,CATPFRDSYEQYF
TRBV5-1,once,TRBJ1-5,15,TRBD1,TGCGCCAGCAGCTTGGGGGACAGGGTAGATCAGCCCCAGCATTTT,CASSLGDRVDQPQHF
TRBV30,once,TRBJ2-1,15,TRBD2,TGTGCCTGGGAAGCTAGCGGGAGGGCCCGGAATGAGCAGTTCTTC,CAWEASGRARNEQFF
TRBV30,NA,TRBJ1-1,11,NA,TGTGCCTGGGTCGTAAACACTGAAGCTTTCTTT,CAWVVNTEAFF
TRBV28,NA,TRBJ2-2,15,TRBD2,TGTGCCAGCAGCTTGGGACTAGCGGGCACCGGGGAGCTGTTTTTT,CASSLGLAGTGELFF
TRBV11-3,once,TRBJ2-7,16,NA,TGTGCCAGCAACCCCTCGGGATGGGTCCTTATGCACGAGCAGTACTTC,CASNPSGWVLMHEQYF
TRBV3-1/TRBV3-2,NA,TRBJ2-3,17,TRBD2,TGTGCCAGCAGCCAAGTTCCAGCGGGGGGTCAGGCAGATACGCAGTATTTT,CASSQVPAGGQADTQYF
TRBV18,NA,TRBJ2-5,13,TRBD1,TGTGCCAGCTTGGGACAGGAACAAGAGACCCAGTACTTC,CASLGQEQETQYF
TRBV19,NA,TRBJ2-5,15,NA,TGTGCCAGTAGTATAGAGTCCGAGGTAGAAGCGACCCAGTACTTC,CASSIESEVEATQYF
TRBV4-2,once,TRBJ2-7,17,TRBD2,TGTGCCAGCAGCCAAGATCGGGTTAGCGGGACGGGCTACGAGCAGTACTTC,CASSQDRVSGTGYEQYF
TRBV28,NA,TRBJ2-1,13,TRBD2,TGTGCCAGCCGGCAAGCGGGAGTCAATGAGCAGTTCTTC,CASRQAGVNEQFF
TRBV4-1,NA,TRBJ1-5,16,TRBD1,TGCGCCAGCAGCCAAGAAGCCAGGGGGTACAATCAGCCCCAGCATTTT,CASSQEARGYNQPQHF
TRBV5-1,few,TRBJ1-1,15,TRBD1,TGCGCCAGCAGCTTGATCCAGGGGGCGTACGGTGGAGCTTTCTTT,CASSLIQGAYGGAFF
TRBV12-5,NA,TRBJ1-4,18,NA,TGTGCTAGTGGTCCGACCCGAATCAGACAAGAATTGGAAGAAAAACTGTTTTTT,CASGPTRIRQELEEKLFF
TRBV7-9,NA,TRBJ2-3,17,TRBD1,TGTGCCAGCAGCCCCCCCGGACAGGGGGCAAGTAGGGATACGCAGTATTTT,CASSPPGQGASRDTQYF
TRBV5-1,NA,TRBJ2-1,14,TRBD1,TGCGCCAGCAACCAGGGGGCGGCGAAAAATGAGCAGTTCTTC,CASNQGAAKNEQFF
TRBV7-9,NA,TRBJ2-5,13,NA,TGTGCCAGCAGCCCTGCCGCGGGAGAGACCCAGTACTTC,CASSPAAGETQYF
TRBV3-1/TRBV3-2,few,TRBJ1-2,14,TRBD1,TGTGCCAGCAGCCAAGGGGGACAGGGGTATGGCTACACCTTC,CASSQGGQGYGYTF
TRBV9,once,TRBJ1-1,14,NA,TGTGCCAGCAGCCCACAGTCCCAGAACACTGAAGCTTTCTTT,CASSPQSQNTEAFF
TRBV7-8,NA,TRBJ1-4,15,TRBD1,TGTGCCAGCAGCCCGACAGGGCTTCGAAGGGAAAAACTGTTTTTT,CASSPTGLRREKLFF
TRBV10-3,NA,TRBJ1-6,15,TRBD1,TGTGCCATCAGTGAGTCGGGACAGGGGTATTCACCCCTCCACTTT,CAISESGQGYSPLHF
TRBV28,NA,TRBJ2-1,14,NA,TGTGCCAGCAGCCCCCGCCGGGTATACGATGAGCAGTTCTTC,CASSPRRVYDEQFF
TRBV14,NA,TRBJ1-1,14,NA,TGTGCCAGCAGCCCTCTCAACTGGAACACTGAAGCTTTCTTT,CASSPLNWNTEAFF
TRBV10-2,NA,TRBJ2-5,13,NA,TGCGCCAGCAGTGGTACGGGATCGAAGACCCAGTACTTC,CASSGTGSKTQYF